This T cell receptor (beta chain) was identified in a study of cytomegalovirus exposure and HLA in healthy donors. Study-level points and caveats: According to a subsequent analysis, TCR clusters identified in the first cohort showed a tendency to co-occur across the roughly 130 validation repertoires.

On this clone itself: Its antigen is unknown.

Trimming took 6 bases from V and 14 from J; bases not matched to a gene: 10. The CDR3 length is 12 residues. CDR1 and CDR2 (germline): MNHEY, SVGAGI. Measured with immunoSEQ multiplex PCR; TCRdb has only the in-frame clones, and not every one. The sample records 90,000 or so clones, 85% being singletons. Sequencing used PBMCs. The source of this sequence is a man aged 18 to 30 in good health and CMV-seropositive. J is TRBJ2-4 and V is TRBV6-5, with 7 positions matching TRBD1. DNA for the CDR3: TGTGCCAGCAGAAATTACAGGGGATCCGAGTACTTC. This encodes CASRNYRGSEYF.